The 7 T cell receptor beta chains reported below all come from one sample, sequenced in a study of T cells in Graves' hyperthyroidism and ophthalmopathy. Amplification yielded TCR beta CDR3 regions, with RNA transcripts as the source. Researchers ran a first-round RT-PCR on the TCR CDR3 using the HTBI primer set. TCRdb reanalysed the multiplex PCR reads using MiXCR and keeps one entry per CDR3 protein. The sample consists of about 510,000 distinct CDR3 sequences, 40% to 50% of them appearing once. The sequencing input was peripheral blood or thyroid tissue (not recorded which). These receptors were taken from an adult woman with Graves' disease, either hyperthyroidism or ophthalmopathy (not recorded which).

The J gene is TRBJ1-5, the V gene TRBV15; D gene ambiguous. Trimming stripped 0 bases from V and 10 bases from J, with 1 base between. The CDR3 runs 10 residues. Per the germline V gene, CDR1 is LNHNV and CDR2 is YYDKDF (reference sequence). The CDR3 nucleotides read TGTGCCACCAGCAGAGAACCCCAGCATTTT. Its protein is CATSREPQHF.

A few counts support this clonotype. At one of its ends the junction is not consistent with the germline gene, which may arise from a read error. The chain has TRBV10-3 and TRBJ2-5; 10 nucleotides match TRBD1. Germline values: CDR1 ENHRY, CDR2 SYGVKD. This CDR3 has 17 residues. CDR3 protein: CAISGTRTGGYQGTQYF. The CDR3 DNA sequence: TGTGCCATCAGTGGGACCCGGACAGGGGGATACCAAGGGACCCAGTACTTC.

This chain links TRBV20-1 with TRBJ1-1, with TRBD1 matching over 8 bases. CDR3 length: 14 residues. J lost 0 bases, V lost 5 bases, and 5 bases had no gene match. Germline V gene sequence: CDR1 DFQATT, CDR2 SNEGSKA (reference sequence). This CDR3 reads CSAYRGTLNTEAFF. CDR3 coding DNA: TGCAGTGCTTACAGGGGGACTCTGAACACTGAAGCTTTCTTT.

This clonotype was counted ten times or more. The CDR3 DNA follows: TGTGCCAGCAGCCTCAATAGCCGGACGTCAACTAATGAAAAACTGTTTTTT. Amino acids: CASSLNSRTSTNEKLFF. The rearrangement joins TRBV7-6 to TRBJ1-4; no definite D call. The CDR3 extends over 17 amino acids. Looked up from germline, CDR1 is SGHVS and CDR2 is FNYEAQ. Trimming stripped 5 bases from V and 0 bases from J, with 16 bases between.

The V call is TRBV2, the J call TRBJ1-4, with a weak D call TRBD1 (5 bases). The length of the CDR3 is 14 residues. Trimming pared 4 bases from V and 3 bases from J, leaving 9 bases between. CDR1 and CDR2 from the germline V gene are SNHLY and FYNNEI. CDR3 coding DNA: TGTGCCAGCAGTGGATTGGGGCCTAATGAAAAACTGTTTTTT. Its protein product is CASSGLGPNEKLFF.

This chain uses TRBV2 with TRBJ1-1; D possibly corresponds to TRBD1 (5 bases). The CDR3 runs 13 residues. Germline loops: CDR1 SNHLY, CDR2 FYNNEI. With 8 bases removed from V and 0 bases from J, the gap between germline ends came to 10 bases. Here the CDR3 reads CASLQDMNTEAFF. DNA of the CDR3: TGTGCCAGCCTACAGGACATGAACACTGAAGCTTTCTTT.

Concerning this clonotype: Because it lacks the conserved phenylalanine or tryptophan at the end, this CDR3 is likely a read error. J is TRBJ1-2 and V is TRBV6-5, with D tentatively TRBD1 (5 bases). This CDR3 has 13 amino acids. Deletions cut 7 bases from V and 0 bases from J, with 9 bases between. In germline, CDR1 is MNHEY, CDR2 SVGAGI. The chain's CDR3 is CASTRGANYGYTL. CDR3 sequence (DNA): TGTGCCAGCACCCGGGGGGCTAACTATGGCTACACCCTC.